What follows are 4 T cell receptor beta chains derived from one specimen sequenced in a study of blood T cell repertoires in COVID-19. Only in-frame clones appear in the TCRdb table, and some are missing; sequencing was by immunoSEQ multiplex PCR. The data show around 100,000 clones, about 83% seen once. The material sequenced was peripheral blood. The receptors come from a human donor in a cohort sampled during active COVID-19.

This CDR3 reads CASSSPAVSDRVSSYEQYF. DNA for the CDR3: TGCGCCAGCAGCTCCCCGGCGGTATCTGACAGGGTTAGCTCCTACGAGCAGTACTTC. The chain couples TRBV5-1 to TRBJ2-7, with 7 positions matching TRBD1. CDR1 is SGHRS, CDR2 YFSETQ, per germline. The junction had 18 bases not matched to a gene; V was cut back by 3 bases and J by 0 bases. The CDR3 runs to 19 residues.

This clone turned up a few times. The chain couples TRBV27 to TRBJ2-2; 10 bases fit TRBD2. V shed 6 bases and J 5 bases; nucleotides not matched to a gene: 15. CDR1 is MNHEY and CDR2 is SMNVEV in the germline V gene (reference sequence). The CDR3 contains 18 residues. This chain's CDR3 is CASSLLRVAGGNTGELFF. The CDR3 bases are TGTGCCAGCAGCCTTCTCAGGGTAGCGGGAGGTAATACCGGGGAGCTGTTTTTT.

The chain combines TRBV4-3 with TRBJ2-5; TRBD1 matches at 10 bases. Germline V gene lookup returns CDR1 LGHNA and CDR2 YSLEER. The J segment lost 4 bases and the V segment lost 3 bases, leaving 8 bases of the junction unmatched. The CDR3 runs to 16 residues. The CDR3 is CASSQKTGTGAETQYF. The CDR3 bases are TGCGCCAGCAGCCAGAAAACCGGGACAGGGGCAGAGACCCAGTACTTC.

The chain is built from TRBV28 and TRBJ1-2; possibly TRBD1 for D (5 bases). The CDR3 covers 16 residues. The germline gives CDR1 MDHEN, CDR2 SYDVKM. Trimming left V 2 bases short and J 5 bases short, with 18 bases between. CDR3 loop: CASSLRGGRGLYGYTF. CDR3 nucleotides: TGTGCCAGCAGTTTAAGGGGTGGGCGGGGACTATATGGCTACACCTTC.